This T cell receptor (beta chain) was sequenced for a study of T cell repertoires in aging, cancer and after chemotherapy. Study-wide context: The full dataset contained approximately 9.6 million TCR reads.

Only one count was recorded for this clonotype. Its antigen is not identified. The CDR3 length is 14 residues. Per germline, CDR1 MNHNS and CDR2 SASEGT. The ends lost 7 bases at V and 0 bases at J; junction bases unmatched: 4. A mixed TRB-A/B primer pool amplified rearranged TRB by multiplex touch-down PCR. TCRdb redid the calling of the multiplex PCR reads with MiXCR, one entry per CDR3 protein. The sample has over 15,000 distinct CDR3 sequences, over 35% seen once. Amplification of TCR beta used genomic DNA extracted from peripheral blood. Study-wide results and limits: Median generation probability rose over the chemotherapy interval in each cancer cohort, suggesting rebound thymic output.

This sequence joins TRBV6-1 and TRBJ2-7, with 9 bases matching TRBD1. Sequenced input: blood. This TCR was recovered from a human donor with a solid tumor. In DNA, the CDR3 is TGTGCCAGCAAGGACAGGGGCCGCTCCTACGAGCAGTACTTC. As protein: CASKDRGRSYEQYF.